This T cell receptor beta chain was sequenced for a study of identical twins. Study results and caveats: Excess sharing between twins was weaker in beta out-of-frame sequences.

This CDR3 contains 12 residues. Germline V lookup: CDR1 DFQATT, CDR2 SNEGSKA (reference sequence). The V end was cut by 5 bases, the J end by 4 bases, with 10 bases between. TCRdb reprocessed the 5' RACE reads with MiXCR, giving one entry per CDR3 protein. The table lists 450,000 or so distinct CDR3 sequences, more than 13% of them singletons. This clonotype was detected ten times or more. Its antigen is not identified. The same data also went into a second study, on yellow fever vaccine responses in identical twins. In that study: As reported, the vaccine T cell response of twins seemed partly convergent and partly personalized.

This clonotype was obtained from a woman between 18 and 29 years old in good health. Sequencing was done on a sample of CD4+ T cells sorted from blood. The rearrangement links TRBV20-1 to TRBJ2-3, with D uncertain. CDR3 coding DNA: TGCAGTGCTCGTGTGGTGGCAGATACGCAGTATTTT. This translates into CSARVVADTQYF.